The clone carrying this T cell receptor beta chain was counted at least ten times. The data belong to a study of T cell repertoires in cytomegalovirus infection. Germline V gene lookup returns CDR1 MNHNS and CDR2 SASEGT. Trimming took 3 bases from V and 10 from J, leaving 16 bases between them. The CDR3 extends over 15 amino acids. One entry per CDR3 protein, called by TCRdb with MiXCR from the reads. Of hundreds of thousands of distinct CDR3 sequences in the sample, approximately 24% were seen once. The TCR comes from a human donor in good health (CMV status not recorded). Some clones in this sample may be carry-over from other donors' samples. The chain carries TRBV6-1 and TRBJ1-6; D is undetermined. Sequenced sample: CD8+ T cells from PBMCs. The CDR3 region is CASSDRLFLGSPLHF. In nucleotides, the CDR3 is TGTGCCAGCAGTGATCGACTCTTTTTGGGATCACCCCTCCACTTT.